The rows below give T cell receptor beta chains drawn from one sample of a study of identical twins. One entry per CDR3 protein, called by TCRdb with MiXCR from the 5' RACE reads. In the table there are about 700,000 distinct CDR3 sequences, 6.1% of which are singletons. Sample: naive T cells sorted from blood. These TCRs come from a man aged 18 to 30 in good health. Each CDR3 is given with its conserved first and last residue. A D gene is named only where the DNA matches it firmly. Expanded clones get a size class; other rows say once, few or many, or leave the size out.

abundance: NA
len: 14
v_gene: TRBV28
d_gene: TRBD2
j_gene: TRBJ2-3
CDR3aa: CASSQTDHSGRQYF
CDR3nt: TGTGCCAGCAGCCAAACCGACCACAGCGGGAGGCAGTATTTT

abundance: NA
len: 16
v_gene: TRBV29-1
d_gene: NA
j_gene: TRBJ1-3
CDR3aa: CSVEDRTVLSGNTIYF
CDR3nt: TGCAGCGTTGAAGACCGGACAGTTCTGTCTGGAAACACCATATATTTT

abundance: NA
len: 14
v_gene: TRBV4-2
d_gene: NA
j_gene: TRBJ2-1
CDR3aa: CASSRGEQDNEQFF
CDR3nt: TGTGCCAGCAGCCGGGGGGAGCAGGACAATGAGCAGTTCTTC

abundance: many
len: 15
v_gene: TRBV5-1
d_gene: TRBD1
j_gene: TRBJ1-1
CDR3aa: CASSPGQPMNTEAFF
CDR3nt: TGCGCCAGCAGCCCGGGACAGCCCATGAACACTGAAGCTTTCTTT

abundance: many
len: 15
v_gene: TRBV25-1
d_gene: NA
j_gene: TRBJ2-1
CDR3aa: CASSHRDYYYNEQFF
CDR3nt: TGTGCCAGCAGTCACAGGGACTACTACTACAATGAGCAGTTCTTC

abundance: few
len: 12
v_gene: TRBV28
d_gene: NA
j_gene: TRBJ1-2
CDR3aa: CASRQGIYGYTF
CDR3nt: TGTGCCAGTCGCCAGGGGATCTATGGCTACACCTTC

abundance: few
len: 16
v_gene: TRBV14
d_gene: NA
j_gene: TRBJ2-3
CDR3aa: CASSQEGVMNTDTQYF
CDR3nt: TGTGCCAGCAGCCAAGAGGGGGTCATGAACACAGATACGCAGTATTTT

abundance: NA
len: 15
v_gene: TRBV27
d_gene: TRBD2
j_gene: TRBJ2-5
CDR3aa: CASSPGTSASETQYF
CDR3nt: TGTGCCAGCAGTCCGGGGACTAGCGCCAGCGAGACCCAGTACTTC

abundance: many
len: 13
v_gene: TRBV12-3/TRBV12-4
d_gene: NA
j_gene: TRBJ1-5
CDR3aa: CAISQERGQPQHF
CDR3nt: TGTGCCATCTCACAGGAAAGAGGTCAGCCCCAGCATTTT

abundance: NA
len: 13
v_gene: TRBV14
d_gene: NA
j_gene: TRBJ2-1
CDR3aa: CASSLDWENEQFF
CDR3nt: TGTGCCAGCAGCCTAGACTGGGAAAATGAGCAGTTCTTC

abundance: many
len: 15
v_gene: TRBV5-6
d_gene: NA
j_gene: TRBJ1-4
CDR3aa: CASSRTGTANEKLFF
CDR3nt: TGTGCCAGCAGCAGGACCGGGACGGCAAATGAAAAACTGTTTTTT

abundance: NA
len: 16
v_gene: TRBV7-3
d_gene: NA
j_gene: TRBJ2-2
CDR3aa: CASSPQVWTNTGELFF
CDR3nt: TGTGCCAGCAGCCCACAGGTTTGGACTAACACCGGGGAGCTGTTTTTT

abundance: NA
len: 15
v_gene: TRBV18
d_gene: NA
j_gene: TRBJ1-1
CDR3aa: CASSPSTGLGTEAFF
CDR3nt: TGTGCCAGCTCACCTTCTACAGGGTTGGGCACTGAAGCTTTCTTT

abundance: many
len: 14
v_gene: TRBV12-3/TRBV12-4
d_gene: NA
j_gene: TRBJ1-5
CDR3aa: CASSPSGTNQPQHF
CDR3nt: TGTGCCAGCAGCCCCTCGGGGACGAATCAGCCCCAGCATTTT

abundance: NA
len: 17
v_gene: TRBV5-1
d_gene: NA
j_gene: TRBJ1-1
CDR3aa: CASSPFGARRKNTEAFF
CDR3nt: TGCGCCAGCAGCCCTTTTGGAGCCAGACGGAAGAACACTGAAGCTTTCTTT

abundance: few
len: 14
v_gene: TRBV7-2
d_gene: TRBD1
j_gene: TRBJ2-5
CDR3aa: CASSLGRGRQTQYF
CDR3nt: TGTGCCAGCAGCTTAGGCAGGGGGCGCCAGACCCAGTACTTC

abundance: many
len: 14
v_gene: TRBV12-3/TRBV12-4
d_gene: NA
j_gene: TRBJ2-7
CDR3aa: CASSPLGRTYEQYF
CDR3nt: TGTGCCAGCAGCCCATTGGGACGGACCTACGAGCAGTACTTC

abundance: few
len: 16
v_gene: TRBV20-1
d_gene: NA
j_gene: TRBJ2-1
CDR3aa: CSARDRSGSSYNEQFF
CDR3nt: TGCAGTGCTAGAGATCGGAGTGGGAGCTCCTACAATGAGCAGTTCTTC

abundance: many
len: 14
v_gene: TRBV7-9
d_gene: TRBD1
j_gene: TRBJ1-4
CDR3aa: CASKPGTAFEKLFF
CDR3nt: TGTGCCAGCAAACCCGGGACAGCTTTTGAAAAACTGTTTTTT

abundance: many
len: 16
v_gene: TRBV10-3
d_gene: TRBD1
j_gene: TRBJ1-4
CDR3aa: CAISESGTGDNEKLFF
CDR3nt: TGTGCCATCAGTGAGTCCGGGACAGGGGATAATGAAAAACTGTTTTTT

abundance: few
len: 11
v_gene: TRBV4-2
d_gene: NA
j_gene: TRBJ2-7
CDR3aa: CASSQPGPQYF
CDR3nt: TGTGCCAGCAGCCAACCGGGGCCACAGTACTTC

abundance: many
len: 12
v_gene: TRBV12-3/TRBV12-4
d_gene: NA
j_gene: TRBJ2-1
CDR3aa: CASTQLYNEQFF
CDR3nt: TGTGCCAGCACCCAGCTCTACAATGAGCAGTTCTTC

abundance: NA
len: 18
v_gene: TRBV11-2
d_gene: TRBD1
j_gene: TRBJ2-3
CDR3aa: CASSLVGTGSNLADTQYF
CDR3nt: TGTGCCAGCAGCTTAGTGGGGACAGGGTCAAATCTAGCAGATACGCAGTATTTT

abundance: many
len: 15
v_gene: TRBV9
d_gene: NA
j_gene: TRBJ2-5
CDR3aa: CASSVSAGTQETQYF
CDR3nt: TGTGCCAGCAGCGTATCCGCGGGAACCCAAGAGACCCAGTACTTC

abundance: NA
len: 18
v_gene: TRBV7-2
d_gene: TRBD2
j_gene: TRBJ2-3
CDR3aa: CASSLAFRLSGSLDTQYF
CDR3nt: TGTGCCAGCAGCTTAGCTTTCCGCCTTAGCGGGAGTTTGGATACGCAGTATTTT

abundance: many
len: 17
v_gene: TRBV28
d_gene: NA
j_gene: TRBJ2-7
CDR3aa: CASSYDFPGRRIYEQYF
CDR3nt: TGTGCCAGCAGTTATGACTTCCCTGGACGGAGAATCTACGAGCAGTACTTC

abundance: few
len: 19
v_gene: TRBV27
d_gene: TRBD2
j_gene: TRBJ2-1
CDR3aa: CASSFSRPLSSGNYNEQFF
CDR3nt: TGTGCCAGCAGTTTTTCTCGACCGCTCTCTAGCGGAAATTACAATGAGCAGTTCTTC

abundance: few
len: 14
v_gene: TRBV28
d_gene: NA
j_gene: TRBJ2-5
CDR3aa: CASSSRTAAKTQYF
CDR3nt: TGTGCCAGCAGTTCCCGGACAGCCGCGAAGACCCAGTACTTC

abundance: few
len: 14
v_gene: TRBV9
d_gene: NA
j_gene: TRBJ1-1
CDR3aa: CASSVVLGDTEAFF
CDR3nt: TGTGCCAGCAGCGTAGTTTTGGGGGACACTGAAGCTTTCTTT

abundance: few
len: 16
v_gene: TRBV27
d_gene: TRBD2
j_gene: TRBJ2-1
CDR3aa: CASRRRVTSGKNEQFF
CDR3nt: TGTGCCAGCAGACGTCGGGTTACTAGCGGGAAGAATGAGCAGTTCTTC

abundance: few
len: 19
v_gene: TRBV12-3/TRBV12-4
d_gene: NA
j_gene: TRBJ2-3
CDR3aa: CASSLGAPKRGAVGDTQYF
CDR3nt: TGTGCCAGCAGCCTAGGGGCCCCTAAAAGGGGGGCGGTTGGAGATACGCAGTATTTT

abundance: few
len: 15
v_gene: TRBV4-2
d_gene: TRBD1
j_gene: TRBJ2-1
CDR3aa: CASSLGTGALNEQFF
CDR3nt: TGTGCCAGCAGCCTCGGGACAGGGGCCCTCAATGAGCAGTTCTTC

abundance: many
len: 15
v_gene: TRBV20-1
d_gene: TRBD2
j_gene: TRBJ2-1
CDR3aa: CSARNPSGILNEQFF
CDR3nt: TGCAGTGCTAGAAACCCTAGCGGGATTCTCAATGAGCAGTTCTTC

abundance: many
len: 17
v_gene: TRBV15
d_gene: NA
j_gene: TRBJ2-1
CDR3aa: CATSREGAVSSYNEQFF
CDR3nt: TGTGCCACCAGCAGAGAAGGGGCAGTGAGCTCCTACAATGAGCAGTTCTTC

abundance: NA
len: 17
v_gene: TRBV5-8
d_gene: NA
j_gene: TRBJ2-2
CDR3aa: CASSLAGTLPGAGELIF
CDR3nt: TGTGCCAGCAGCTTGGCAGGGACACTACCCGGGGCCGGGGAGCTGATTTTT